The 5 T cell receptor beta chains below all came from one sample that was sequenced in a study of T cell responses to AZD1222 COVID-19 vaccine. The repertoire was sequenced with immunoSEQ multiplex PCR; TCRdb's copy has only in-frame clones and lacks some. The sample lists roughly 150,000 clones; roughly 92% were seen once. Sequenced material: peripheral blood, taken on day 0 of AZD1222 vaccination. All receptors come from an adult in good health.

V and J are TRBV7-6 and TRBJ2-3; 9 positions agree with TRBD2. V lost 4 bases and J lost 4; bases outside the gene matches: 9. The CDR3 extends over 16 amino acids. Germline V gene lookup returns CDR1 SGHVS and CDR2 FNYEAQ. The chain's CDR3 is CASSSAWRGGPDTQYF. CDR3 DNA sequence: TGTGCCAGCAGCTCAGCGTGGCGGGGGGGCCCAGATACGCAGTATTTT.

The chain carries TRBV18 and TRBJ2-7; 9 nucleotides match TRBD1. Germline V lookup: CDR1 KGHSH, CDR2 LQKENI. The junction had 5 bases not matched to a gene; V was cut back by 6 bases and J by 2 bases. The length of the CDR3 is 14 residues. The CDR3 spells CASSLRQGAYEQYF. As DNA, the CDR3 is TGTGCCAGCTCGCTAAGACAGGGGGCCTACGAGCAGTACTTC.

This chain connects TRBV21-1 to TRBJ2-1. TRBV21-1 is designated a pseudogene. This CDR3 is 11 amino acids long. CDR3 coding DNA: TGTGCCAGCAGTAGGAAAAATGAGCAGTTCTTC. This gives the protein CASSRKNEQFF.

The chain joins TRBV18 to TRBJ1-4, with D perhaps matching TRBD1 (5 bases). Germline V gene sequence: CDR1 KGHSH, CDR2 LQKENI. The CDR3 has 15 amino acids. Trimming cost V 6 bases and J 7 bases, with 18 bases left between them. The CDR3 loop reads CASSRTGTGSEKLFF. For the CDR3, the DNA is TGTGCCAGCTCCCGAACCGGGACTGGGAGTGAAAAACTGTTTTTT.

This clone has just one count. The gene calls are TRBV6-2 or TRBV6-3 and TRBJ1-1; D unclear. CDR1 is MNHEY and CDR2 is SVGEGT in the germline V gene. V lost 2 bases and J lost 7, with 17 bases in between. This CDR3 is 15 amino acids long. The CDR3 sequence: CASSYVQDQEGEAFF. CDR3 sequence (DNA): TGTGCCAGCAGTTACGTCCAGGATCAGGAGGGTGAAGCTTTCTTT.